The sequence of this TCR beta chain was determined in a study of shared clonotypes between healthy human individuals. In the study overall: Three CD4 naive, three CD4 memory, two CD8 naive and one CD8 memory plate were used per donor.

Study findings and constraints: Generation probabilities were higher for clonotypes shared across all four sorted-subset donors than for unshared ones.

Original data processing: Quality scores were absent from the junction-only immunoSEQ sequences, so filtering differed. Measured with immunoSEQ multiplex PCR; TCRdb has only the in-frame clones, and not every one. That table furnishes V, J and clone size, whereas the DNA furnished D and trimming. The sample has under 2,000,000 clones, about 95% seen once; the top ten hold roughly 1.2%. The CDR3 covers 15 residues. Germline CDR1 is MGHRA and CDR2 is YSYEKL. The V segment lost 4 bases and the J segment 12 bases; nucleotides outside the gene matches: 12. The naive CD8 population came from CD45RO-negative cells selected for CCR7, without terminally differentiated effector memory CD45RA+ cells. Comment on this clone: No antigen is known for it.

The source is a man aged 18 to 29 in good health. The chain joins TRBV4-1 to TRBJ1-2; 12 nucleotides line up with TRBD1. The sequenced material came from naive CD8+ T cells sorted from blood. In DNA, the CDR3 is TGCGCCAGCAGCCCAGGGGCGGGACAGGGGGCTTGGAACACCTTC. It translates to CASSPGAGQGAWNTF.